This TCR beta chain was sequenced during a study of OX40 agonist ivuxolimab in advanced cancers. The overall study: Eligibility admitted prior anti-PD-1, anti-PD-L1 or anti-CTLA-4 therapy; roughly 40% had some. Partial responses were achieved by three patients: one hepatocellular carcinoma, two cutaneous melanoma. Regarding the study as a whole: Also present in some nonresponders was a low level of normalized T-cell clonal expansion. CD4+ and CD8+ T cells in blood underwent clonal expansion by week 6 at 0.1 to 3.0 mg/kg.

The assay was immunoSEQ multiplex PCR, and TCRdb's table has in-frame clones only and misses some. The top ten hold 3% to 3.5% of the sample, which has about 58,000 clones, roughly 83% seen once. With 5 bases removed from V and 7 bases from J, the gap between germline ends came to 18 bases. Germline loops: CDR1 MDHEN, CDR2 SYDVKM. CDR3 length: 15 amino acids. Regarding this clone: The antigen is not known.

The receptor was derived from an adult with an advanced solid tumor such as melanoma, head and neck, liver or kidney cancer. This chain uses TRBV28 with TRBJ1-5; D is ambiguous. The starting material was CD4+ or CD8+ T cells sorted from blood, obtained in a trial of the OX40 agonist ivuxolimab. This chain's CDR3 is CASSTQTFGGQPQHF. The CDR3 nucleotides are TGTGCCAGCAGTACGCAGACGTTCGGTGGGCAGCCCCAGCATTTT.